This T cell receptor (beta chain) was captured in a study of cytomegalovirus exposure and HLA in healthy donors. CDR1 MNHEY and CDR2 SVGAGI come from the germline V gene. Trimming removed 6 bases from V and 6 bases from J, with 17 bases in between. The CDR3 has 14 amino acids. Study conclusions and caveats: Researchers reported from a later analysis that most CMV-associated TCR beta chains appeared HLA-restricted. Common viral pathogens were later found to be apparently linked to several of the most significant clusters.

PCR amplification relied on 60 Vbeta primers (plus 13 Jbeta primers). Profiling relied on immunoSEQ multiplex PCR, and the TCRdb table lists in-frame clones only, not all of them. The table lists fewer than 350,000 clones, roughly 89% of them singletons. With regard to this clone: The antigen remains undetermined.

This TCR derives from a woman younger than 35 in good health and CMV-seronegative. The source material was PBMCs. The chain uses TRBV6-5 and TRBJ1-1; D gene ambiguous. For the CDR3, the DNA is TGTGCCAGCAGCCACTTACCGCGGGCAGCTGAAGCTTTCTTT. Protein product: CASSHLPRAAEAFF.